These 2 T cell receptor beta chains share one sample of origin, sequenced in a study of cytomegalovirus exposure and HLA in healthy donors. It was with 60 Vbeta and 13 Jbeta primers that the PCR ran. Generated by immunoSEQ multiplex PCR, the TCRdb table keeps only in-frame clones and is missing some. The table lists around 95,000 clones, approximately 81% of them singletons, with 4.1% in the top ten. The sequencing input was PBMCs. These receptors originate from a woman aged 40 to 50 in good health and CMV-seropositive.

The chain recombines TRBV7-3 with TRBJ2-3, with D maybe TRBD2 (5 bases). Trimming pared 2 bases from V and 4 bases from J, leaving 16 bases between. The CDR3 is 16 amino acids. Looked up from germline, CDR1 is SGHTA and CDR2 is FQGTGA. The chain's CDR3 is CASSLGVGMVPDTQYF. CDR3 sequence (DNA): TGTGCCAGCAGCTTAGGGGTCGGGATGGTACCAGATACGCAGTATTTT.

The chain joins TRBV7-6 to TRBJ2-5; TRBD2 aligns across 7 bases. The CDR3 is 14 amino acids. Germline trimming cut 6 bases from V and 5 bases from J; bases unmatched to any gene: 9. Germline-derived CDR1 and CDR2 are SGHVS and FNYEAQ. The chain's CDR3 is CASSPPGLLETQYF. As DNA, the CDR3 is TGTGCCAGCAGTCCACCGGGACTATTGGAGACCCAGTACTTC.